Below are 28 T cell receptor beta chains sequenced from a single sample in a study of blood T cells in healthy people across ages. PCR was performed a second time for about 7 to 12 cycles using a sample-barcoded 5' primer and a J-beta primer mix. TCRdb processed the 5' RACE reads anew with MiXCR; each CDR3 protein has one entry. The data show 1.5 million or so distinct CDR3 sequences, less than 45% seen once. The sample taken for sequencing was blood. These receptors all stem from a young woman in good health.

This chain uses TRBV20-1 with TRBJ1-5, with D possibly being TRBD1 (6 bases). The V gene's germline CDR1 is DFQATT and CDR2 SNEGSKA (reference sequence). The V and J ends lost 0 bases and 0 bases respectively, with 15 bases between them. The length of the CDR3 is 17 residues. CDR3 bases: TGCAGTGCTAGAGATCCGCAGGGGATGTATAGCAATCAGCCCCAGCATTTT. Translating it yields CSARDPQGMYSNQPQHF.

This sequence joins TRBV27 and TRBJ2-5; 9 bases are shared with TRBD2. The J call may be wrong; the DNA end is better matched by TRBJ2-7. Germline CDR1 MNHEY, CDR2 SMNVEV (reference sequence). CDR3 length equals 14 residues. CDR3 DNA sequence: TGTGCCAGCAGCAGTAGCGGGAGTTCGCACGAGCAGTACTTC. This encodes CASSSSGSSHEQYF.

Regarding this clonotype: A junction end diverges from the germline sequence, so it may reflect a read error. The V and J genes are TRBV20-1 and TRBJ2-1; D remains unclear. The CDR3 runs to 18 residues. Germline CDR1 reads DFQATT; CDR2 reads SNEGSKA (reference sequence). CDR3 loop: CNASAFGGGSPSYNEQFF. DNA of the CDR3: TGCAATGCTAGTGCGTTCGGCGGTGGTTCCCCTTCCTACAATGAGCAGTTCTTC.

Of note for this clonotype: The junction departs from germline at one end; a sequencing error may be responsible. The chain has TRBV9 and TRBJ2-2; tentatively, D is TRBD2 (5 bases). This CDR3 contains 14 residues. From germline, CDR1 is SGDLS and CDR2 YYNGEE. The CDR3 here is CVSSVARNTGELFF. The DNA of the CDR3 is TGTGTCAGCAGCGTAGCGAGAAACACCGGGGAGCTGTTTTTT.

The J gene is TRBJ2-1, the V gene TRBV27; possible D gene TRBD2, 5 bases. V lost 8 bases, J lost 1 base, and 15 bases lay in between. Germline V lookup: CDR1 MNHEY, CDR2 SMNVEV (reference sequence). The CDR3 runs 15 residues. For the CDR3, the DNA is TGTGCCAGCCGATCCCTCGGGATGTCCTACAATGAGCAGTTCTTC. It codes for CASRSLGMSYNEQFF.

As to this clonotype: A much bigger clone sits one base away, suggesting this may be a read error. V usage is TRBV20-1 and J usage is TRBJ2-1, with unresolved D. V was cut by 1 base and J by 5 bases, with 9 bases left in between. The germline gives CDR1 DFQATT, CDR2 SNEGSKA (reference sequence). This CDR3 has 13 amino acids. In nucleotides, the CDR3 is TGCAGTGCTAGAGCCGGACGAGACAATGAGCAGTTCTTC. Protein: CSARAGRDNEQFF.

This clonotype was observed a few times. The chain carries TRBV6-5 and TRBJ1-2; D remains ambiguous. Between the trimmed V and J ends, which lost 0 bases and 0 bases, there was a span of 8 bases. This CDR3 region has 15 residues. The germline gives CDR1 MNHEY, CDR2 SVGAGI. This chain's CDR3 is CASSYSPQANYGYTF. The CDR3 DNA reads as TGTGCCAGCAGTTACTCTCCGCAGGCTAACTATGGCTACACCTTC.

This clonotype showed up just a few times. The V call is TRBV9, the J call TRBJ1-1; 8 bases match TRBD1. Germline V lookup: CDR1 SGDLS, CDR2 YYNGEE. Trimming at V came to 0 bases and at J to 3 bases, leaving 4 bases not matched to a gene. The CDR3 contains 15 residues. The CDR3 coding sequence is TGTGCCAGCAGCGTAGATGGGACAGGATACACTGAAGCTTTCTTT. Protein: CASSVDGTGYTEAFF.

This clonotype was observed a handful of times. The V gene is TRBV12-3 or TRBV12-4, the J gene TRBJ2-1; no reliable D call. CDR3 length: 14 amino acids. V was cut by 7 bases and J by 2 bases, with 12 bases left in between. CDR3 DNA sequence: TGTGCCAGCAAAGGAGACCCAACCTACAATGAGCAGTTCTTC. This codes for CASKGDPTYNEQFF.

J is TRBJ2-1 and V is TRBV7-9; D gene ambiguous. V lost 2 bases and J lost 0, with 11 bases in between. Germline CDR1 and CDR2: SEHNR and FQNEAQ (reference sequence). This CDR3 is 16 amino acids long. The CDR3 DNA reads TGTGCCAGCAGCTTATACGGTGCCCCCTCCTACAATGAGCAGTTCTTC. Amino acids: CASSLYGAPSYNEQFF.

The chain is built from TRBV29-1 and TRBJ1-1; D uncertain. V was clipped by 4 bases and J by 5 bases, with 11 bases between them. The CDR3 length is 12 residues. CDR1 and CDR2 from the germline V gene are SQVTM and ANQGSEA. CDR3 nucleotide sequence: TGCAGCGTTGGTGGGTTGGGGACTGAAGCTTTCTTT. Translated: CSVGGLGTEAFF.

This chain connects TRBV20-1 to TRBJ1-2; TRBD1 matches 8 bases. The germline V gene has CDR1 DFQATT and CDR2 SNEGSKA (reference sequence). This CDR3 has 14 amino acids. The junction had 8 bases not matched to a gene; V was cut back by 0 bases and J by 8 bases. The CDR3 sequence: CSARDTRTGFGYTF. The CDR3 DNA is TGCAGTGCTAGAGATACTAGGACAGGGTTCGGCTACACCTTC.

The J gene is TRBJ2-7, the V gene TRBV4-1; the D is unclear. Between the trimmed V and J ends, which lost 1 base and 0 bases, there was a span of 10 bases. This CDR3 spans 15 amino acids. Germline V CDR1 and CDR2: MGHRA, YSYEKL. The CDR3 DNA follows: TGCGCCAGCAGCCAAGGTCCGGGCCGCTCCTACGAGCAGTACTTC. It translates to CASSQGPGRSYEQYF.

This clonotype was found once. The chain carries TRBV7-2 and TRBJ2-5; 7 positions match TRBD2. CDR1 SGHTA and CDR2 FQGNSA come from the germline V gene. The CDR3 totals 14 residues. Losses at the gene ends were 5 bases for V and 1 base for J; bases not matched to a gene: 4. The CDR3 here is CASSVTSVQETQYF. Here the CDR3 DNA reads TGTGCCAGCAGCGTAACTAGCGTCCAAGAGACCCAGTACTTC.

The V and J genes are TRBV24-1 and TRBJ2-5; 7 bases fit TRBD1. The CDR3 spans 15 residues. Unmatched junction bases numbered 5, after V lost 2 bases and J lost 3 bases. Germline V CDR1 and CDR2: KGHDR, SFDVKD. This CDR3 reads CATSDSRQGKETQYF. The DNA of the CDR3 is TGTGCCACCAGTGATTCGAGACAGGGAAAAGAGACCCAGTACTTC.

The rearrangement links TRBV5-1 to TRBJ2-4; possibly TRBD2 for D (6 bases). CDR3 length: 15 amino acids. CDR1 and CDR2 (germline): SGHRS, YFSETQ. Trimming took 4 bases from V and 5 from J, leaving 16 bases between them. The chain's CDR3 is CASSDPGVGENIQYF. CDR3 DNA sequence: TGCGCCAGCAGCGACCCGGGGGTCGGAGAAAACATTCAGTACTTC. The entire variable domain, with the rest obtained from reference TRBV5-1 and TRBJ2-4, is as follows: KAGVTQTPRYLIKTRGQQVTLSCSPISGHRSVSWYQQTPGQGLQFLFEYFSETQRNKGNFPGRFSGRQFSNSRSEMNVSTLELGDSALYLCASSDPGVGENIQYFGAGTRLSVL.

On this clonotype itself: This could be a read error, since a much larger clone is one nucleotide away. The chain links TRBV29-1 to TRBJ2-5; D call uncertain. The J call may be wrong; the DNA end is better matched by TRBJ2-1. The germline gives CDR1 SQVTM, CDR2 ANQGSEA. The CDR3 contains 13 residues. CDR3 nucleotide sequence: TGCAGCGTTGCCCACCTACTCCAAGAGACCCAGTTCTTC. It is translated as CSVAHLLQETQFF.

In its sample, this clonotype was seen a few times. The V call is TRBV20-1, the J call TRBJ2-1, with unresolved D. V was cut by 5 bases and J by 2 bases, with 4 bases left in between. This CDR3 spans 11 amino acids. Germline V gene lookup returns CDR1 DFQATT and CDR2 SNEGSKA (reference sequence). The CDR3 DNA follows: TGCAGTGCTCGAACCTACAATGAGCAGTTCTTC. Its protein product is CSARTYNEQFF.

This clonotype has at least ten counts. The chain uses TRBV29-1 and TRBJ2-7; D remains ambiguous. Per germline, CDR1 SQVTM and CDR2 ANQGSEA. V was cut by 4 bases and J by 2 bases, with 6 bases left in between. The CDR3 has 11 residues. The CDR3 reads CSVGGTYEQYF. CDR3 nucleotide sequence: TGCAGCGTTGGGGGAACCTACGAGCAGTACTTC.

The sample holds a few counts of this clonotype. The V and J genes are TRBV7-6 and TRBJ2-1; 16 bases agree with TRBD2. Germline V gene sequence: CDR1 SGHVS, CDR2 FNYEAQ. This CDR3 is 18 amino acids long. Unmatched junction bases numbered 6, after V lost 5 bases and J lost 2 bases. The CDR3 nucleotides are TGTGCCAGCAGCCCGGGACTAGCGGGAGGGCCCCCCTACAATGAGCAGTTCTTC. Its translation is CASSPGLAGGPPYNEQFF. Supplemented by reference TRBV7-6 and TRBJ2-1, the full variable domain reads GAGVSQSPRYKVTKRGQDVALRCDPISGHVSLYWYRQALGQGPEFLTYFNYEAQQDKSGLPNDRFSAERPEGSISTLTIQRTEQRDSAMYRCASSPGLAGGPPYNEQFFGPGTRLTVL.

Details on this clonotype: The junction and the germline gene differ at one end; a read error may be behind it. The V and J genes are TRBV12-3 or TRBV12-4 and TRBJ2-3, with TRBD2 matching over 9 bases. The CDR3 runs to 16 residues. CDR3 DNA sequence: TGTGCCAGCAGCTTCTCAGCGGGAGGAGACACAGATGCGCAGTATTTT. Its protein product is CASSFSAGGDTDAQYF.

The gene calls are TRBV27 and TRBJ2-7; 7 bases match TRBD1. The DNA end is more similar to TRBJ2-5, so the J call may be wrong. Germline V CDR1 and CDR2: MNHEY, SMNVEV (reference sequence). The length of the CDR3 is 16 residues. The CDR3 is CASSLQGVGLSETQYF. The CDR3 DNA reads as TGTGCCAGCAGTTTACAGGGGGTTGGTCTATCGGAGACCCAGTACTTC.

The CDR3 is CASSPGTSGVISTDTQYF. The CDR3 nucleotides read TGTGCCAGCAGTCCAGGGACTAGCGGGGTCATTAGCACAGATACGCAGTATTTT. The chain is built from TRBV27 and TRBJ2-3; 13 bases fit TRBD2. The V gene's germline CDR1 is MNHEY and CDR2 SMNVEV (reference sequence). This CDR3 contains 18 residues. Trimming cost V 5 bases and J 0 bases; bases outside gene matches: 8.

The V gene is TRBV5-5, the J gene TRBJ2-4; D gene ambiguous. Trimming left V 4 bases short and J 3 bases short, with 14 bases between. Per germline, CDR1 SGHKS and CDR2 YYEKEE (reference sequence). The length of the CDR3 is 15 residues. The CDR3 sequence: CASSAPAGFKNIQYF. The CDR3 DNA reads TGTGCCAGCAGCGCCCCGGCCGGGTTCAAAAACATTCAGTACTTC.

V gene TRBV10-3 combines with J gene TRBJ2-5, with a weak D call TRBD2 (7 bases). The V and J ends lost 0 bases and 11 bases respectively, with 22 bases between them. The germline CDR1 and CDR2 sequences are ENHRY and SYGVKD. CDR3 length: 16 residues. CDR3 in amino acids: CAISESVGGRENEQYF. The CDR3 DNA sequence: TGTGCCATCAGTGAGTCAGTCGGGGGGCGTGAAAATGAGCAGTACTTC.

This clonotype has just one count. V is TRBV2 and J is TRBJ2-2; D gene unclear. CDR3 length equals 14 residues. Trimming cost V 3 bases and J 4 bases, with 9 bases left between them. Germline lookup yields CDR1 SNHLY and CDR2 FYNNEI. Here the CDR3 DNA reads TGTGCCAGCAGTGACGGCCGTGGCACCGGGGAGCTGTTTTTT. Its protein is CASSDGRGTGELFF.

As regards this clonotype: A junction boundary mismatches the germline segment, possibly from a read error. This chain connects TRBV4-1 to TRBJ2-7; 7 bases are a match to TRBD1. Germline V gene data show CDR1 as MGHRA and CDR2 as YSYEKL. The CDR3 covers 14 residues. The CDR3 nucleotides are TGCGCCAGCAGCCAAACCGGACAGGCCTACGAACAGTACTTC. Translated: CASSQTGQAYEQYF.

A word on this clonotype: At one of its ends the junction is not consistent with the germline gene, which may arise from a read error. The chain carries TRBV25-1 and TRBJ2-7; TRBD2 aligns across 7 bases. Judging by the DNA end, TRBJ2-5 fits better; the J call may be wrong. CDR1 is MGHDK and CDR2 is SYGVNS in the germline V gene. The CDR3 totals 16 residues. CDR3 in amino acids: CASSGYGEGLQGTQYF. The DNA of the CDR3 is TGTGCCAGCAGTGGGTACGGGGAGGGCCTCCAAGGGACCCAGTACTTC.